The next 14 T cell receptor beta chains were all read from a single sample in a study of cytomegalovirus exposure and HLA in healthy donors. This PCR relied on a set of 60 Vbeta primers and 13 Jbeta primers. Some clones are missing from TCRdb's copy, which holds only in-frame ones; the method was immunoSEQ multiplex PCR. The data contain more than 75,000 clones, about four fifths of them seen just once; the ten biggest clones take up 14% to 15%. Input material: PBMCs. These receptors came from a woman aged 40 to 50 in good health and CMV-seropositive.

The chain has TRBV5-6 and TRBJ1-1; no clear D gene. The V end was cut by 0 bases, the J end by 7 bases, with 13 bases between. The CDR3 runs to 14 residues. Germline CDR1 and CDR2: SGHDT and YYEEEE. The CDR3 sequence is CASSLVRSHYEAFF. DNA for the CDR3: TGTGCCAGCAGCTTGGTGCGCAGTCACTATGAAGCTTTCTTT.

The chain is built from TRBV28 and TRBJ1-2, with 7 bases identical to TRBD1. Germline V gene sequence: CDR1 MDHEN, CDR2 SYDVKM. Germline trimming cut 5 bases from V and 2 bases from J; bases unmatched to any gene: 5. The CDR3 is made up of 14 amino acids. CDR3 region: CASSVGQENYGYTF. The CDR3 coding sequence is TGTGCCAGCAGTGTCGGACAGGAGAACTATGGCTACACCTTC.

The V call is TRBV5-4, the J call TRBJ2-1; 8 bases agree with TRBD2. The J segment lost 5 bases and the V segment lost 4 bases, leaving 14 bases of the junction unmatched. The CDR3 contains 17 residues. The germline V gene encodes CDR1 SGHNT and CDR2 YYREEE (reference sequence). The DNA for the CDR3 is TGTGCCAGCAGCCTGGCGGTTACTAGCGGAACGGACAATGAGCAGTTCTTC. The encoded protein is CASSLAVTSGTDNEQFF.

V is TRBV7-3 and J is TRBJ2-3; 7 bases fit TRBD2. The V segment lost 2 bases and the J segment 4 bases; nucleotides outside the gene matches: 3. Germline assignment: CDR1 SGHTA and CDR2 FQGTGA. This CDR3 is built from 14 residues. The CDR3 DNA sequence: TGTGCCAGCAGCTTAGGGCTAGCGGCAGATACGCAGTATTTT. As protein: CASSLGLAADTQYF.

This chain links TRBV6-5 with TRBJ1-2; 7 nucleotides agree with TRBD1. Germline CDR1 is MNHEY and CDR2 is SVGAGI. V lost 4 bases, J lost 0 bases, and 5 bases stayed unmatched. The CDR3 is 15 residues long. The CDR3 loop reads CASSFTGDPNYGYTF. The CDR3 DNA follows: TGTGCCAGCAGTTTCACAGGGGATCCTAACTATGGCTACACCTTC.

This clone occurred a few times. The gene calls are TRBV5-6 and TRBJ1-4, with D possibly matching TRBD1 (6 bases). The ends were cut back, 1 base at V and 8 bases at J, with 12 bases in the middle. The CDR3 has 14 amino acids. Germline loops: CDR1 SGHDT, CDR2 YYEEEE. The CDR3 region has the DNA TGTGCCAGCAGCTTGCGGGGGGCGCGGGAAAAACTGTTTTTT. Its translation: CASSLRGAREKLFF.

This clone is medium-sized (0.01 to 0.1%) in the sample. This chain's CDR3 is CASSEGFVGNTEAFF. The CDR3 DNA follows: TGTGCCAGCAGTGAAGGGTTCGTCGGGAACACTGAAGCTTTCTTT. This rearrangement joins TRBV6-1 to TRBJ1-1; no clear D. Germline-derived CDR1 and CDR2 are MNHNS and SASEGT. CDR3 length: 15 residues. V gave up 1 base and J gave up 1 base, with 10 bases separating them.

The V call is TRBV4-2, the J call TRBJ2-1, with 12 bases lining up with TRBD2. Germline V lookup: CDR1 LGHNA, CDR2 YNFKEQ. The CDR3 is 15 amino acids. J was trimmed by 10 bases and V by 4 bases; bases with no gene match: 8. The CDR3 is CASSPGTSGFNEQFF. In nucleotides, the CDR3 is TGTGCCAGCAGCCCCGGGACTAGCGGGTTTAACGAGCAGTTCTTC.

This clone came up once. V gene TRBV30 combines with J gene TRBJ2-5; TRBD2 aligns across 9 bases. Germline V lookup: CDR1 GTSNPN, CDR2 SVGIG (reference sequence). The V segment lost 2 bases and the J segment 1 base; nucleotides outside the gene matches: 5. The CDR3 has 15 residues. CDR3: CAWSPGTSSQETQYF. The CDR3 DNA follows: TGTGCCTGGAGTCCGGGGACTAGCAGCCAAGAGACCCAGTACTTC.

This rearrangement joins TRBV6-1 to TRBJ1-2; D unresolved. Germline V CDR1 and CDR2: MNHNS, SASEGT. The CDR3 spans 15 residues. Deletions cut 0 bases from V and 7 bases from J, with 15 bases between. The CDR3 bases are TGTGCCAGCAGTGAAGCGCTAGCCAGCCCGATTGGCTACACCTTC. Translation gives CASSEALASPIGYTF.

V gene TRBV19 combines with J gene TRBJ1-2; the match to TRBD1 covers 10 bases. With 8 bases clipped from V and 1 base from J, the junction kept 7 bases outside the gene matches. The CDR3 runs to 15 residues. Germline V CDR1 and CDR2: LNHDA, SQIVND (reference sequence). The CDR3 reads CASGPRDRGNYGYTF. The CDR3 DNA reads TGTGCCAGTGGACCCAGGGACAGGGGTAACTATGGCTACACCTTC. Based on the CDR3 plus reference TRBV19 and TRBJ1-2, the full variable domain is DGGITQSPKYLFRKEGQNVTLSCEQNLNHDAMYWYRQDPGQGLRLIYYSQIVNDFQKGDIAEGYSVSREKKESFPLTVTSAQKNPTAFYLCASGPRDRGNYGYTFGSGTRLTVV.

The V and J genes are TRBV27 and TRBJ1-1; TRBD1 is a possible D gene (5 bases). V was clipped by 7 bases and J by 6 bases, with 15 bases between them. Germline lookup yields CDR1 MNHEY and CDR2 SMNVEV (reference sequence). This CDR3 comprises 13 residues. CDR3 sequence reads: CASTSTVFPEAFF. The DNA for the CDR3 is TGTGCCAGCACCTCGACAGTGTTCCCTGAAGCTTTCTTT.

The gene calls are TRBV11-2 and TRBJ1-1; D is ambiguous. V shed 5 bases and J shed 0 bases, with 13 bases lying between them. The germline CDR1 and CDR2 sequences are SGHAT and FQNNGV. The CDR3 spans 15 residues. Here the CDR3 reads CASSPRVALNTEAFF. In nucleotides, the CDR3 is TGTGCCAGCAGCCCCCGCGTAGCTTTGAACACTGAAGCTTTCTTT.

The rearrangement joins TRBV28 to TRBJ1-2, with D perhaps TRBD1 (5 bases). Germline-derived CDR1 and CDR2 are MDHEN and SYDVKM. The CDR3 length is 14 residues. V was cut by 4 bases and J by 5 bases, with 14 bases left in between. The CDR3 nucleotides read TGTGCCAGCAGTTCTGCTCTCGGGGGGTATGGCTACACCTTC. Translated: CASSSALGGYGYTF.